The rows below give T cell receptor beta chains drawn from one sample of a study of cytomegalovirus exposure and HLA in healthy donors. Assay: immunoSEQ multiplex PCR; the TCRdb copy retains only in-frame clones and omits some. This table holds 97,000 or so clones, around 78% found once. The sequenced material came from PBMCs. Receptors were obtained from a man aged 40-49 years in good health and CMV-seronegative. Both conserved end residues are trimmed from each CDR3.

v_call cdr3_aa
TRBV7-9 ASSSRTGKGDYGYT
TRBV15 ATSRDRGVNEKLF
TRBV19 ASSPTSMVYEQY
TRBV4-1 ASSRVSQYNEQF
TRBV6-4 ASSVGGRTDTQY
TRBV13 ASRTDTEAF
TRBV6-6 ASSHRTENTEAF
TRBV6-5 ASTGVGVDTQY
TRBV30 AWRGAGNQPQH
TRBV5-1 ASSIGGAYEQY
TRBV10-3 AITGGYGYT
TRBV11-2 ASRPRGLNDWVSGNTIY
TRBV4-3 ASSQEGAVGGYT
TRBV5-1 ASSLIGGRTSGNTIY
TRBV5-1 ASSLSTGGAETQY
TRBV5-6 ASSFGSSYNEQF
TRBV7-8 ASSLEDGSSYEQY
TRBV7-8 ASSPALAGLYNEQF
TRBV19 ASSITASGDYGYT
TRBV7-2 ASSRLGGGLSGNTIY
TRBV6-1 ASNHRSSYEQY
TRBV4-2 ASSHGAGGQPGGGELF
TRBV7-7 ASSLTLNTEAF
TRBV30 AWGLQGAEKLF
TRBV18 ASSPLEQAGELF
TRBV29-1 SVGQGTGYT
TRBV7-6 ASSGPLGGDPSYNEQF
TRBV19 ASTKGVSSGANVLT
TRBV19 ASGATKDTEAF
TRBV11-3 ASSLDLREENTGELF
TRBV5-1 ASSLNRGGNTEAF
TRBV7-9 ASSLWYRGSLNTEAF
TRBV21-1 ASSDRQGRQY
TRBV7-3 ASSRGLADYNEQF
TRBV9 ASSGGNWNTDTQY